One and the same sample provided the 24 T cell receptor beta chains below, sequenced in a study of blood T cell repertoires in COVID-19. Generated by immunoSEQ multiplex PCR, the TCRdb table keeps only in-frame clones and is missing some. Counted here are under 250,000 clones, roughly 86% occurring once; the ten biggest clones make up roughly 7.6%. The sequenced material came from peripheral blood. These receptors were obtained from a woman aged 50 to 60 with active or convalescent COVID-19.

CDR3 loop: CASSLVGVSGFNEKLFF. For the CDR3, the DNA is TGTGCCAGCAGCTTAGTAGGAGTGTCGGGGTTTAATGAAAAACTGTTTTTT. V is TRBV7-2 and J is TRBJ1-4; no firm D call. CDR3 length equals 17 residues. Trimming shortened V by 1 base and J by 4 bases, and 16 bases separated the two germline ends. Germline CDR1 and CDR2: SGHTA and FQGNSA.

This sequence joins TRBV6-1 and TRBJ2-7; TRBD2 is a possible D gene (6 bases). Trimming took 6 bases from V and 2 from J, leaving 14 bases between them. The CDR3 spans 14 residues. CDR1 is MNHNS and CDR2 is SASEGT in the germline V gene. The CDR3: CASSPRGAAYEQYV. CDR3 coding DNA: TGTGCCAGCAGCCCACGCGGGGCCGCCTACGAGCAGTACGTC.

V usage is TRBV7-9 and J usage is TRBJ1-2; tentatively, D is TRBD1 (5 bases). This CDR3 has 15 residues. Trimming pared 6 bases from V and 13 bases from J, leaving 27 bases between. Germline V gene lookup returns CDR1 SEHNR and CDR2 FQNEAQ (reference sequence). CDR3 DNA sequence: TGTGCCAGCAGAGGAAGCGGGACTGCCGGACCGGGTTGCACCTTC. As protein: CASRGSGTAGPGCTF.

The V gene is TRBV19, the J gene TRBJ2-1; 8 nucleotides line up with TRBD2. The ends lost 4 bases at V and 4 bases at J; junction bases unmatched: 9. The CDR3 loop spans 16 amino acids. Germline CDR1 and CDR2: LNHDA and SQIVND (reference sequence). CDR3 nucleotides: TGTGCCAGTAGTACGATAACTAGCGGAGTATACAATGAGCAGTTCTTC. This encodes CASSTITSGVYNEQFF.

V is TRBV7-9 and J is TRBJ2-2; D is unresolved. CDR1 and CDR2 (germline): SEHNR, FQNEAQ (reference sequence). Trimming cost V 4 bases and J 7 bases, with 13 bases left between them. The CDR3 is 14 residues long. CDR3 nucleotides: TGTGCCAGCAGCTCCACTGAGAGTGGCGGGGAGCTGTTTTTT. This encodes CASSSTESGGELFF.

This chain joins TRBV28 and TRBJ2-1, with 8 bases lining up with TRBD2. The CDR3 runs to 15 residues. The J segment lost 7 bases and the V segment lost 8 bases, leaving 13 bases of the junction unmatched. CDR1 MDHEN and CDR2 SYDVKM come from the germline V gene. The CDR3 region is CASLPGVAGLNEQFF. The DNA of the CDR3 is TGTGCCAGCCTCCCCGGGGTAGCGGGGTTGAATGAGCAGTTCTTC.

The rearrangement uses TRBV6-5 and TRBJ1-3; 10 bases fit TRBD1. Per the germline V gene, CDR1 is MNHEY and CDR2 is SVGAGI. This CDR3 has 15 residues. Trimming at V came to 4 bases and at J to 4 bases, leaving 4 bases not matched to a gene. As DNA, the CDR3 is TGTGCCAGCAGTTCCGGGACAGGGGACGGAAACACCATATATTTT. Translating gives CASSSGTGDGNTIYF.

V is TRBV5-1 and J is TRBJ2-3; no firm D call. Trimming stripped 0 bases from V and 0 bases from J, with 8 bases between. The CDR3 sequence is 15 residues long. The germline gives CDR1 SGHRS, CDR2 YFSETQ. CDR3 nucleotide sequence: TGCGCCAGCAGCTTGGACCCACTGAGCACAGATACGCAGTATTTT. As protein: CASSLDPLSTDTQYF.

The rearrangement links TRBV7-3 to TRBJ2-3; 7 positions agree with TRBD2. V was pared by 5 bases and J by 2 bases, with 10 bases of the junction left unmatched. The CDR3 consists of 16 residues. Germline V gene lookup returns CDR1 SGHTA and CDR2 FQGTGA. The CDR3 sequence: CASSHWDYPNTDTQYF. The CDR3 DNA is TGTGCCAGCAGCCACTGGGACTACCCGAACACAGATACGCAGTATTTT.

This chain uses TRBV6-5 with TRBJ1-2; 9 bases map to TRBD1. The J segment lost 4 bases and the V segment lost 5 bases, leaving 8 bases of the junction unmatched. The CDR3 loop spans 15 amino acids. The germline gives CDR1 MNHEY, CDR2 SVGAGI. The CDR3 DNA is TGTGCCAGCAGTCGGGGGCTGACAGGGGGCTATGGCTACACCTTC. Its protein product is CASSRGLTGGYGYTF.

The chain combines TRBV7-2 with TRBJ1-1; tentatively, D is TRBD1 (5 bases). Per germline, CDR1 SGHTA and CDR2 FQGNSA. V lost 5 bases to trimming and J lost 4 bases, with 11 bases between them. This CDR3 contains 13 residues. The CDR3 protein is CASSVQGGTEAFF. CDR3 in DNA: TGTGCCAGCAGCGTTCAGGGAGGCACTGAAGCTTTCTTT.

The genes are TRBV7-8 and TRBJ1-6; 9 positions match TRBD1. Germline-derived CDR1 and CDR2 are SGHVS and FQNEAQ. V dropped 4 bases and J dropped 10; count of bases not matched to a gene: 8. This CDR3 is 15 amino acids long. CDR3 amino acids: CASSSRGTGFSPLHF. CDR3 DNA sequence: TGTGCCAGCAGCTCCAGGGGGACAGGGTTCTCACCCCTCCACTTT.

The chain employs TRBV4-2 and TRBJ2-1; 9 bases map to TRBD2. V dropped 0 bases and J dropped 5; count of bases not matched to a gene: 5. CDR3 size: 16 residues. Germline V CDR1 and CDR2: LGHNA, YNFKEQ. CDR3 in amino acids: CASSQERLAGNNEQFF. Here the CDR3 DNA reads TGTGCCAGCAGCCAAGAGCGTCTAGCGGGAAACAATGAGCAGTTCTTC.

The chain recombines TRBV11-1 with TRBJ2-1; D is perhaps TRBD2 (5 bases). V gave up 1 base and J gave up 10 bases, with 8 bases separating them. This CDR3 region has 12 residues. Germline CDR1 and CDR2: SGHAT and FQDESV (reference sequence). The CDR3, as DNA: TGTGCCAGCAGCTTAGTTTCGGGGGAGCAGTTCTTC. Translated, it gives CASSLVSGEQFF.

J is TRBJ1-4 and V is TRBV28; D is perhaps TRBD1 (5 bases). V lost 7 bases, J lost 10 bases, and 10 bases lay in between. The CDR3 is made up of 11 amino acids. Germline assignment: CDR1 MDHEN and CDR2 SYDVKM. CDR3 loop: CASTRGGKLFF. DNA of the CDR3: TGTGCCAGCACGCGGGGGGGAAAACTGTTTTTT. Filled out from reference TRBV28 and TRBJ1-4, the complete variable domain reads DVKVTQSSRYLVKRTGEKVFLECVQDMDHENMFWYRQDPGLGLRLIYFSYDVKMKEKGDIPEGYSVSREKKERFSLILESASTNQTSMYLCASTRGGKLFFGSGTQLSVL.

The rearrangement uses TRBV5-1 and TRBJ1-4; 10 bases are shared with TRBD1. CDR3 length equals 16 residues. Unmatched junction bases numbered 6, after V lost 2 bases and J lost 5 bases. The germline V gene has CDR1 SGHRS and CDR2 YFSETQ. The CDR3 DNA reads TGCGCCAGCAGCTTACCCGGGACAGGGGTCAATGAAAAACTGTTTTTT. Translated, it gives CASSLPGTGVNEKLFF. The complete variable domain, with remaining parts taken from reference TRBV5-1 and TRBJ1-4, reads KAGVTQTPRYLIKTRGQQVTLSCSPISGHRSVSWYQQTPGQGLQFLFEYFSETQRNKGNFPGRFSGRQFSNSRSEMNVSTLELGDSALYLCASSLPGTGVNEKLFFGSGTQLSVL.

This chain connects TRBV6-5 to TRBJ1-1, with D maybe TRBD1 (6 bases). This CDR3 spans 15 amino acids. Trimming left V 5 bases short and J 0 bases short, with 13 bases between. Germline V gives CDR1 MNHEY, CDR2 SVGAGI. CDR3 region: CASSSQTGVNTEAFF. The CDR3 DNA reads TGTGCCAGCAGTAGCCAGACAGGAGTGAACACTGAAGCTTTCTTT.

This rearrangement joins TRBV5-4 to TRBJ2-3; TRBD1 agrees at 7 bases. The CDR3 length is 15 residues. After removal of 3 bases from V and 4 bases from J, the junction contained 8 bases not matched to a gene. Germline CDR1 and CDR2: SGHNT and YYREEE (reference sequence). The CDR3 protein is CASSSNTGAPDTQYF. The CDR3 DNA sequence: TGTGCCAGCAGCTCAAATACAGGGGCCCCAGATACGCAGTATTTT.

The chain employs TRBV4-1 and TRBJ2-2, with a possible D match to TRBD1 (6 bases). V was trimmed by 1 base and J by 6 bases, leaving 12 bases between them. The germline gives CDR1 MGHRA, CDR2 YSYEKL. CDR3 length: 15 amino acids. CDR3: CASSQGYAGAGELFF. In DNA, the CDR3 is TGCGCCAGCAGCCAAGGCTACGCAGGGGCCGGGGAGCTGTTTTTT.

CDR3 sequence: CASSLSRVGPETQYF. CDR3 bases: TGTGCCAGCAGCTTGTCGAGGGTTGGGCCGGAGACCCAGTACTTC. The V and J genes are TRBV5-5 and TRBJ2-5; possible D gene TRBD2, 5 bases. V was trimmed by 1 base and J by 5 bases, leaving 15 bases between them. Germline values: CDR1 SGHKS, CDR2 YYEKEE (reference sequence). This CDR3 is built from 15 residues. The complete variable domain, with remaining parts taken from reference TRBV5-5 and TRBJ2-5, reads DAGVTQSPTHLIKTRGQQVTLRCSPISGHKSVSWYQQVLGQGPQFIFQYYEKEERGRGNFPDRFSARQFPNYSSELNVNALLLGDSALYLCASSLSRVGPETQYFGPGTRLLVL.

This clone was counted a single time. The chain couples TRBV5-1 to TRBJ2-3; 8 nucleotides agree with TRBD2. Germline values: CDR1 SGHRS, CDR2 YFSETQ. The CDR3 is 15 residues long. J gave up 4 bases and V 2 bases, and 6 bases lay outside the gene matches. The CDR3: CASSFTRGASDTQYF. CDR3 DNA sequence: TGCGCCAGCAGCTTTACGCGGGGGGCCTCAGATACGCAGTATTTT.

The chain joins TRBV19 to TRBJ2-7, with TRBD2 matching 7 bases. This CDR3 has 15 amino acids. With 5 bases clipped from V and 0 bases from J, the junction kept 7 bases outside the gene matches. Germline V CDR1 and CDR2: LNHDA, SQIVND (reference sequence). The CDR3 DNA reads as TGTGCCAGTAGTTCCAGCGGGGTTGTCTCCTACGAGCAGTACTTC. Its translation is CASSSSGVVSYEQYF.

The chain combines TRBV5-1 with TRBJ2-1; 12 bases align to TRBD2. V dropped 0 bases and J dropped 10; count of bases not matched to a gene: 8. This CDR3 has 16 residues. The germline gives CDR1 SGHRS, CDR2 YFSETQ. This CDR3 reads CASSLGAGLAGNEQFF. The CDR3, as DNA: TGCGCCAGCAGCTTGGGGGCTGGACTAGCGGGAAACGAGCAGTTCTTC.

The chain links TRBV6-5 to TRBJ2-7, with a tentative D call TRBD1 (6 bases). This CDR3 is 14 amino acids long. Germline V CDR1 and CDR2: MNHEY, SVGAGI. V dropped 6 bases and J dropped 5 bases, with 17 bases sitting between them. CDR3 protein: CASSVDRRWDEQYF. CDR3 DNA: TGTGCCAGCAGCGTAGACAGGCGCTGGGACGAGCAGTACTTC.